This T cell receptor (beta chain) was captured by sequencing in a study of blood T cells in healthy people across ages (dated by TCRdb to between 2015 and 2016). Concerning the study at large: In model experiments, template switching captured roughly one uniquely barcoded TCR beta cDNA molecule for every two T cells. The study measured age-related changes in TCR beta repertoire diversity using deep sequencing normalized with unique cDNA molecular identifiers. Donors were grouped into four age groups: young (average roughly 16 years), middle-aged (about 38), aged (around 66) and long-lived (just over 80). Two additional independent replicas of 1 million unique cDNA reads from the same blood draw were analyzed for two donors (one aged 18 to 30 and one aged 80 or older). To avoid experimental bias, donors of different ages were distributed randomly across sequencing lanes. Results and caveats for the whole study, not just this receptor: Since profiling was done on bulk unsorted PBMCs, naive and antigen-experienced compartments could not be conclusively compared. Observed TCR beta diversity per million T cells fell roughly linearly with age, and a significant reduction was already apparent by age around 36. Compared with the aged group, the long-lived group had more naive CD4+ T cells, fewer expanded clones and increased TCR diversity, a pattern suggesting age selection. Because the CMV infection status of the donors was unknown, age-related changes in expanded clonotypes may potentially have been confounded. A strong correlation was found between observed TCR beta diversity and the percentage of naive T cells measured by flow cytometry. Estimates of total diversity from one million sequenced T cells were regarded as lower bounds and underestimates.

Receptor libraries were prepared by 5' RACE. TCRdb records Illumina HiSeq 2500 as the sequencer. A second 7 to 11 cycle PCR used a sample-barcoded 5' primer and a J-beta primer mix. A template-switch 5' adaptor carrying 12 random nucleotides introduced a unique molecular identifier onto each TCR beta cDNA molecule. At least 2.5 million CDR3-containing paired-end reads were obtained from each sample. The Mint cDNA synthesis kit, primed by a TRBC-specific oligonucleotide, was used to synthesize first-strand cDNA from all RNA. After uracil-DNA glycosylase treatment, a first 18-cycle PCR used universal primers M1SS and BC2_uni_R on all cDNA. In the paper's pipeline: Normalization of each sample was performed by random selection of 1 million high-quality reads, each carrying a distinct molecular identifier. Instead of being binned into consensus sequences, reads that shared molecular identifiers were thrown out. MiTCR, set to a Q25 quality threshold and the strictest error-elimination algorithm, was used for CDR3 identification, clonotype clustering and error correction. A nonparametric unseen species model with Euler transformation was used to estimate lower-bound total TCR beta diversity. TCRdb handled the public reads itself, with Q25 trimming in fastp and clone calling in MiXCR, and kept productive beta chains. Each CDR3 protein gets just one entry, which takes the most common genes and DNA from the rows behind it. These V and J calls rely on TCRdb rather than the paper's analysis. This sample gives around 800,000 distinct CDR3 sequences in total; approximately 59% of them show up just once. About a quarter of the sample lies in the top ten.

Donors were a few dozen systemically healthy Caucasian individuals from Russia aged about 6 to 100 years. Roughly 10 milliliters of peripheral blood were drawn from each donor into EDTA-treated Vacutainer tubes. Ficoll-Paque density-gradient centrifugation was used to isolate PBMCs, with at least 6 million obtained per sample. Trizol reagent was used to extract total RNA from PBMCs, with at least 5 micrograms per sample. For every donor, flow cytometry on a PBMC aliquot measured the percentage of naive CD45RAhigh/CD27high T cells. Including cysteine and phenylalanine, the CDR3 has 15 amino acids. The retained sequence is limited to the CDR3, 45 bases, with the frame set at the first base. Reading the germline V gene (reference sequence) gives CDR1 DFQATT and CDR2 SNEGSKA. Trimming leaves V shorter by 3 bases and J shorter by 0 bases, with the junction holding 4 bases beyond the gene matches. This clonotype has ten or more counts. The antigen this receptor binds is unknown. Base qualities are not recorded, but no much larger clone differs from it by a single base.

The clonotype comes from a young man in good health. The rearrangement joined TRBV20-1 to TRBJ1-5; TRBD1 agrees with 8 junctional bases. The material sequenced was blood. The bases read TGCAGTGCTAGCCAGGGGGCCTATAGCAATCAGCCCCAGCATTTT. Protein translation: CSASQGAYSNQPQHF.